This T cell receptor beta chain was retrieved from a study of T-cell memory formation after mild COVID-19. TCRdb called the 5' RACE reads again in MiXCR, with one record for every CDR3 protein. The sample includes about 410,000 distinct CDR3 sequences, 20% to 30% of them seen just once. The V end lost 3 bases, the J end lost 10 bases, and 13 bases lay between the germline ends. CDR1 and CDR2 from the germline V gene are SGHVS and FQNEAQ. The CDR3 is 14 residues long. The source is an adult woman who had mild COVID-19 (a few samples of this study predate the infection). Cell type and time point are not known. Specimen: PBMCs or a T cell subset sorted from them (not recorded which). J is TRBJ1-6 and V is TRBV7-8; D uncertain. The CDR3 protein is CASSFRPPQSPLHF. The CDR3 DNA reads as TGTGCCAGCAGCTTTCGGCCTCCGCAGTCACCCCTCCACTTT.